Following are 30 T cell receptor beta chains from one sample sequenced in a study of cytomegalovirus exposure and HLA in healthy donors. Sequenced by immunoSEQ multiplex PCR; TCRdb stores in-frame clones only, minus some. The table has about 98,000 clones, approximately 88% seen once. The specimen sequenced was PBMCs. These receptors all come from a woman younger than 45 in good health and CMV-seronegative.

The rearrangement uses TRBV7-2 and TRBJ2-3; 12 bases are shared with TRBD2. CDR1 and CDR2 from the germline V gene are SGHTA and FQGNSA. J lost 8 bases, V lost 5 bases, and 11 bases had no gene match. The CDR3 has 16 amino acids. The CDR3 here is CASSLTASGRAGTQYF. CDR3 sequence (DNA): TGTGCCAGCAGCCTGACAGCTAGCGGGAGGGCCGGTACGCAGTATTTT.

V usage is TRBV19 and J usage is TRBJ1-1; perhaps TRBD1 as D (6 bases). Trimming stripped 5 bases from V and 7 bases from J, with 14 bases between. The CDR3 runs to 13 residues. The germline CDR1 and CDR2 sequences are LNHDA and SQIVND (reference sequence). The CDR3 DNA reads as TGTGCCAGTAGTCTCCGGACAGAAAATGAAGCTTTCTTT. As protein: CASSLRTENEAFF. Drawing the rest from reference TRBV19 and TRBJ1-1, the complete variable domain is DGGITQSPKYLFRKEGQNVTLSCEQNLNHDAMYWYRQDPGQGLRLIYYSQIVNDFQKGDIAEGYSVSREKKESFPLTVTSAQKNPTAFYLCASSLRTENEAFFGQGTRLTVV.

This chain connects TRBV10-3 to TRBJ2-7; 10 bases map to TRBD1. There are 12 residues in the CDR3. J lost 6 bases, V lost 7 bases, and 3 bases had no gene match. The germline CDR1 and CDR2 sequences are ENHRY and SYGVKD. DNA for the CDR3: TGTGCCATCATTGGACAGGGGGGCGAGCAGTACTTC. This sequence encodes CAIIGQGGEQYF.

The chain recombines TRBV7-3 with TRBJ2-1; TRBD1 agrees at 8 bases. CDR1 SGHTA and CDR2 FQGTGA come from the germline V gene. The J segment lost 8 bases and the V segment lost 5 bases, leaving 11 bases of the junction unmatched. The CDR3 is 15 residues long. In DNA, the CDR3 is TGTGCCAGCAGCCCGACGGTCAGGGGGCAGGATGAGCAGTTCTTC. It specifies CASSPTVRGQDEQFF.

CDR3 protein: CASSSQAAYEQYF. In DNA form, the CDR3 reads TGTGCCAGCAGTTCACAAGCGGCCTACGAGCAGTACTTC. V gene TRBV6-6 combines with J gene TRBJ2-7; TRBD2 might be the D (5 bases). Germline V gene lookup returns CDR1 MNHNY and CDR2 SVGAGI (reference sequence). This CDR3 is built from 13 residues. V was cut by 4 bases and J by 2 bases, with 9 bases left in between.

V and J are TRBV4-1 and TRBJ2-7, with TRBD2 identical over 7 bases. From germline, CDR1 is MGHRA and CDR2 YSYEKL. J gave up 3 bases and V 3 bases, and 2 bases lay outside the gene matches. This CDR3 spans 13 amino acids. The CDR3 DNA sequence: TGCGCCAGCAGCCAGGCTAGCGGCTACGAGCAGTACTTC. Translation: CASSQASGYEQYF.

The J gene is TRBJ2-7, the V gene TRBV7-2; 14 nucleotides agree with TRBD2. The CDR3 is 15 amino acids. Trimming cost V 5 bases and J 3 bases; bases outside gene matches: 3. The germline V gene has CDR1 SGHTA and CDR2 FQGNSA. The CDR3 here is CASSRLAGGDYEQYF. In DNA form, the CDR3 reads TGTGCCAGCAGCCGACTAGCGGGAGGGGACTACGAGCAGTACTTC.

This clone came up once. This sequence joins TRBV18 and TRBJ2-5; the match to TRBD1 covers 7 bases. CDR3 length equals 15 residues. Germline values: CDR1 KGHSH, CDR2 LQKENI. V shed 5 bases, J shed 3 bases, and the junction held 9 bases outside the gene matches. The CDR3 loop is CASSTRTGQKETQYF. CDR3 DNA sequence: TGTGCCAGCTCAACGAGGACGGGACAGAAAGAGACCCAGTACTTC.

This chain connects TRBV5-1 to TRBJ1-5, with D uncertain. The CDR3 is made up of 13 amino acids. V lost 4 bases and J lost 5, with 10 bases in between. Germline CDR1 is SGHRS and CDR2 is YFSETQ. The CDR3 is CASSPTPDQPQHF. CDR3 in DNA: TGCGCCAGCAGCCCCACCCCAGATCAGCCCCAGCATTTT.

The rearrangement joins TRBV7-3 to TRBJ2-1, with D possibly being TRBD1 (6 bases). The CDR3 runs to 12 residues. The V gene lost 5 bases and the J gene lost 14 bases, with 16 bases spanning the gap. The germline V gene encodes CDR1 SGHTA and CDR2 FQGTGA. The CDR3 loop is CASSPNRVEKFF. The CDR3, as DNA: TGTGCCAGCAGCCCCAACAGGGTAGAAAAGTTCTTC.

This clone turned up a few times. V is TRBV5-1 and J is TRBJ2-7; D gene unclear. V was trimmed by 0 bases and J by 6 bases, leaving 10 bases between them. Germline lookup yields CDR1 SGHRS and CDR2 YFSETQ. This CDR3 region has 13 residues. The CDR3 DNA reads TGCGCCAGCAGCTTGGGTACGGGTGGCGAGCAGTACTTC. This translates into CASSLGTGGEQYF.

This chain joins TRBV27 and TRBJ2-7; TRBD2 aligns across 7 bases. This CDR3 is built from 13 residues. V lost 3 bases and J lost 6; bases outside the gene matches: 5. CDR1 MNHEY and CDR2 SMNVEV come from the germline V gene (reference sequence). DNA for the CDR3: TGTGCCAGCAGTTTCCTCGGGACTACCGAGCAGTACTTC. The encoded protein is CASSFLGTTEQYF.

The genes are TRBV2 and TRBJ2-3; 7 bases line up with TRBD2. Germline CDR1 SNHLY, CDR2 FYNNEI. CDR3 length equals 16 residues. V lost 8 bases and J lost 0; bases outside the gene matches: 11. The CDR3 is CASEWGGKASTDTQYF. The DNA of the CDR3 is TGTGCCAGCGAGTGGGGGGGGAAGGCTAGCACAGATACGCAGTATTTT.

This chain links TRBV19 with TRBJ2-7; D possibly corresponds to TRBD1 (6 bases). Trimming shortened V by 3 bases and J by 2 bases, and 14 bases separated the two germline ends. Germline assignment: CDR1 LNHDA and CDR2 SQIVND (reference sequence). CDR3 size: 15 residues. The CDR3 DNA follows: TGTGCCAGTAGTATCTCCGGACAGTTTACCTACGAGCAGTACTTC. Its protein is CASSISGQFTYEQYF.

V is TRBV9 and J is TRBJ1-2; D unclear. CDR3 length: 14 amino acids. The ends were cut back, 0 bases at V and 8 bases at J, with 14 bases in the middle. Germline assignment: CDR1 SGDLS and CDR2 YYNGEE. The DNA of the CDR3 is TGTGCCAGCAGCGTAGAAGGAGTAACGGGGGGCTACACCTTC. Translated: CASSVEGVTGGYTF.

The chain links TRBV5-4 to TRBJ2-3, with 8 bases lining up with TRBD2. Looked up from germline, CDR1 is SGHNT and CDR2 is YYREEE (reference sequence). Trimming removed 3 bases from V and 8 bases from J; junction bases left unmatched: 8. This CDR3 region has 14 residues. CDR3 nucleotide sequence: TGTGCCAGCAGCTCCGGACTAGCTGACGCTACGCAGTATTTT. Translated: CASSSGLADATQYF.

This clone was seen just once. The CDR3 here is CASGGTAYEQYF. Here the CDR3 DNA reads TGTGCCAGCGGGGGCACAGCCTACGAGCAGTACTTC. V and J are TRBV6-1 and TRBJ2-7; TRBD1 might be the D (6 bases). The CDR3 runs to 12 residues. Trimming shortened V by 8 bases and J by 2 bases, and 10 bases separated the two germline ends. CDR1 is MNHNS, CDR2 SASEGT, per germline.

This sequence joins TRBV4-3 and TRBJ2-5, with a possible D match to TRBD2 (5 bases). Trimming shortened V by 4 bases and J by 8 bases, and 17 bases separated the two germline ends. Per the germline V gene, CDR1 is LGHNA and CDR2 is YSLEER. The CDR3 is 14 residues long. The CDR3 DNA follows: TGCGCCAGCAGCCCGTTAGCAGGAGGAGGCACCCAGTACTTC. Translated: CASSPLAGGGTQYF.

This chain joins TRBV2 and TRBJ2-1; 9 bases are shared with TRBD1. The trim removed 0 bases at V and 4 bases at J, leaving 4 bases unmatched. The CDR3 length is 16 residues. CDR1 is SNHLY, CDR2 FYNNEI, per germline. CDR3 protein: CASSEAGTGRYNEQFF. The CDR3, as DNA: TGTGCCAGCAGTGAAGCTGGGACAGGGAGGTACAATGAGCAGTTCTTC.

The chain is built from TRBV14 and TRBJ1-1; D is possibly TRBD1 (6 bases). Germline values: CDR1 SGHDN, CDR2 FVKESK. This CDR3 is built from 13 residues. V shed 5 bases and J shed 2 bases, with 9 bases lying between them. The CDR3: CASSLQGNTEAFF. The DNA of the CDR3 is TGTGCCAGCAGCTTACAGGGAAACACTGAAGCTTTCTTT.

V is TRBV5-4 and J is TRBJ2-7; 13 bases map to TRBD2. Germline V gene lookup returns CDR1 SGHNT and CDR2 YYREEE (reference sequence). The V and J ends lost 0 bases and 0 bases, in that order; junction bases with no gene match: 3. This CDR3 has 17 amino acids. This CDR3 is CASSLGLAGGLSYEQYF. For the CDR3, the DNA is TGTGCCAGCAGCTTGGGACTAGCGGGAGGCCTCTCCTACGAGCAGTACTTC.

This chain joins TRBV29-1 and TRBJ2-7, with D maybe TRBD2 (5 bases). The CDR3 consists of 13 residues. The V end lost 6 bases, the J end lost 8 bases, and 20 bases lay between the germline ends. CDR1 is SQVTM and CDR2 is ANQGSEA in the germline V gene. This chain's CDR3 is CSVRQDSLTKQYF. As DNA, the CDR3 is TGCAGCGTCCGCCAGGACTCCCTTACGAAGCAGTACTTC.

The chain employs TRBV27 and TRBJ2-3; D is ambiguous. The CDR3 is 16 amino acids. Trimming took 2 bases from V and 4 from J, leaving 16 bases between them. Germline assignment: CDR1 MNHEY and CDR2 SMNVEV (reference sequence). This chain's CDR3 is CASSLVAEGDSDTQYF. The CDR3 region has the DNA TGTGCCAGCAGTTTAGTGGCGGAAGGTGATTCAGATACGCAGTATTTT.

This rearrangement joins TRBV14 to TRBJ1-2, with 9 bases aligning to TRBD1. CDR3 length equals 14 residues. Germline CDR1 SGHDN, CDR2 FVKESK. The trim removed 6 bases at V and 4 bases at J, leaving 6 bases unmatched. CDR3 residues: CASRWTGDSYGYTF. Here the CDR3 DNA reads TGTGCCAGCAGGTGGACAGGGGATAGCTATGGCTACACCTTC.

The chain combines TRBV9 with TRBJ2-1, with TRBD2 identical over 9 bases. Germline loops: CDR1 SGDLS, CDR2 YYNGEE. The CDR3 spans 17 residues. The V gene end was trimmed by 0 bases and the J gene end by 6 bases; junction bases not matched to a gene: 10. For the CDR3, the DNA is TGTGCCAGCAGCGTAGTTCCCGCTAGCGGGGCCCCCAATGAGCAGTTCTTC. The encoded protein is CASSVVPASGAPNEQFF.

The chain is built from TRBV7-9 and TRBJ1-2, with a possible D match to TRBD1 (5 bases). The V gene lost 8 bases and the J gene lost 1 base, with 11 bases spanning the gap. Germline CDR1 SEHNR, CDR2 FQNEAQ (reference sequence). CDR3 length: 13 amino acids. CDR3 residues: CASGSGINYGYTF. The DNA for the CDR3 is TGTGCCAGCGGGTCAGGGATTAACTATGGCTACACCTTC. The variable domain in full, completed from reference TRBV7-9 and TRBJ1-2, reads DTGVSQNPRHKITKRGQNVTFRCDPISEHNRLYWYRQTLGQGPEFLTYFQNEAQLEKSRLLSDRFSAERPKGSFSTLEIQRTEQGDSAMYLCASGSGINYGYTFGSGTRLTVV.

This clone is a singleton in its sample. The rearrangement joins TRBV6-5 to TRBJ2-7, with 7 nucleotides matching TRBD1. Germline V gene data show CDR1 as MNHEY and CDR2 as SVGAGI. Trimming removed 2 bases from V and 0 bases from J; junction bases left unmatched: 7. The CDR3 runs to 16 residues. CDR3: CASSYGTASFSYEQYF. CDR3 nucleotides: TGTGCCAGCAGTTACGGGACAGCTAGTTTCTCCTACGAGCAGTACTTC.

The table lists this clone with a few counts. The rearrangement uses TRBV7-2 and TRBJ2-7; 9 bases are shared with TRBD1. Germline loops: CDR1 SGHTA, CDR2 FQGNSA. The CDR3 is 17 residues long. The junction had 18 bases not matched to a gene; V was cut back by 6 bases and J by 6 bases. Written as DNA, the CDR3 is TGTGCCAGCAGATCGGGGACAGGGTCTAGTCTTCTTGCCGAGCAGTACTTC. Translation gives CASRSGTGSSLLAEQYF.

V gene TRBV19 combines with J gene TRBJ1-5; possibly TRBD1 for D (5 bases). Germline loops: CDR1 LNHDA, CDR2 SQIVND (reference sequence). The germline V and J ends were trimmed by 10 bases and 3 bases, with 19 bases remaining between them. The CDR3 runs to 15 residues. CDR3 DNA sequence: TGTGCCACCAATGAACAGGTTCTTCCCAATCAGCCCCAGCATTTT. Translated, it gives CATNEQVLPNQPQHF.

The rearrangement uses TRBV28 and TRBJ1-2; D possibly corresponds to TRBD1 (6 bases). The V and J ends lost 2 bases and 4 bases respectively, with 8 bases between them. The CDR3 has 13 residues. Looked up from germline, CDR1 is MDHEN and CDR2 is SYDVKM. The CDR3 bases are TGTGCCAGCAGTTTAGAAGGGGGCTATGGCTACACCTTC. This translates into CASSLEGGYGYTF.